The clone carrying this TCR beta chain came up once. CDR1 and CDR2 from the germline V gene are MDHEN and SYDVKM. This CDR3 has 17 amino acids. With V trimmed by 5 bases and J by 2 bases, 8 bases remained unmatched. This record belongs to a study of blood T cell repertoires in COVID-19. Data came from immunoSEQ multiplex PCR; TCRdb stores just in-frame clones and leaves some out. The table includes about 150,000 clones, more than 85% detected once. The genes are TRBV28 and TRBJ2-7; 14 bases align to TRBD2. Source material: peripheral blood. This clonotype was obtained from a woman aged 80 or older with COVID-19, enrolled during active disease. The CDR3 spells CASSAGTSGRLAYEQYF. The CDR3 DNA follows: TGTGCCAGCAGTGCCGGGACTAGCGGGAGACTAGCCTACGAGCAGTACTTC.